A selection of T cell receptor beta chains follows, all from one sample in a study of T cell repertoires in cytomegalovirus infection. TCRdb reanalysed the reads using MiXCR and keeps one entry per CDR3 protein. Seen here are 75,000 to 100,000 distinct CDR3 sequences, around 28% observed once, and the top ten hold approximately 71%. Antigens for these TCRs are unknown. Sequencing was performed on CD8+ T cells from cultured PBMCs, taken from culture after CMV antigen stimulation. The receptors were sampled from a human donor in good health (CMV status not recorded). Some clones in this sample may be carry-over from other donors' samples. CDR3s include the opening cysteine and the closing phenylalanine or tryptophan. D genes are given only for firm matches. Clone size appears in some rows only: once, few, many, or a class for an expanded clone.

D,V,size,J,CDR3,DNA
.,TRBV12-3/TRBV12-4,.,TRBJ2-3,CASIPGGDIRDTQYF,TGTGCCAGCATCCCCGGCGGGGACATTCGAGATACGCAGTATTTT
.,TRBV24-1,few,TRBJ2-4,CATSDFRVTGDIQYF,TGTGCCACCAGTGATTTCAGGGTAACGGGGGACATTCAGTACTTC
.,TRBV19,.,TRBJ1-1,CSSILEGTDTEAFF,TGTAGCAGTATACTGGAGGGCACCGACACTGAAGCTTTCTTT
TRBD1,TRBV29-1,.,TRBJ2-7,CSALDRGGYEQYF,TGCAGCGCTCTGGACAGGGGAGGTTACGAGCAGTACTTC
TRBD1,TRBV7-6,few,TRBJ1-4,CASRKTTGGVEKLFF,TGTGCCAGCAGGAAAACGACAGGGGGCGTGGAAAAACTGTTTTTT
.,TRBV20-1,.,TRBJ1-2,CSARGAGTNYGYTF,TGCAGTGCTAGAGGGGCGGGCACTAACTATGGCTACACCTTC
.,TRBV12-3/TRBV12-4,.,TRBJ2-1,CASSPLGARWDEQFF,TGTGCCAGCAGTCCCCTCGGGGCCCGTTGGGATGAGCAGTTCTTC
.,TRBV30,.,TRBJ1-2,CAWSERSGYTF,TGTGCCTGGAGTGAAAGATCCGGCTACACCTTC
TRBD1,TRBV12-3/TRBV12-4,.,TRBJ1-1,CASRETGSTEAFF,TGTGCCAGCAGAGAGACAGGGAGCACTGAAGCTTTCTTT
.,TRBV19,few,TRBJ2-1,CASSWGDNEQFF,TGTGCCAGTAGTTGGGGGGACAATGAGCAGTTCTTC
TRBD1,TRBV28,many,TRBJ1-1,CASSLGQGSLEAFF,TGTGCCAGCAGTTTAGGACAGGGGAGTCTTGAAGCTTTCTTT
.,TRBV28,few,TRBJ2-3,CASSLFGDTQYF,TGTGCCAGCAGTTTATTTGGAGATACGCAGTATTTT
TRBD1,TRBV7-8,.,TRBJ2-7,CASSLAPGGFYEQYF,TGTGCCAGCAGCTTAGCTCCAGGGGGTTTCTACGAGCAGTACTTC
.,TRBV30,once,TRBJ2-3,CASDRDTNTDTQYF,TGTGCCTCAGACCGGGACACGAACACAGATACGCAGTATTTT
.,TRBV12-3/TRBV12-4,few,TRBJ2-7,CASSFGITGHEQYF,TGTGCCAGCAGTTTCGGTATTACCGGCCACGAGCAGTACTTC
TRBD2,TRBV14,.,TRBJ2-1,CASSHTLGPAGTYNEQFF,TGTGCCAGCAGCCACACCCTAGGCCCAGCGGGGACCTACAATGAGCAGTTCTTC
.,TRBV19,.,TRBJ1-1,CASLEKGNTEAFF,TGTGCCAGCTTAGAAAAAGGGAACACTGAAGCTTTCTTT
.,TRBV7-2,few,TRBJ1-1,CASGHEGEGEAFF,TGTGCCAGCGGGCACGAGGGGGAGGGTGAAGCTTTCTTT
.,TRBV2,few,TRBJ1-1,CASSQVVQSTEAFF,TGTGCCAGCAGTCAAGTGGTTCAGAGCACTGAAGCTTTCTTT
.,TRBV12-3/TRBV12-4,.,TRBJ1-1,CASSPDLGARTEAFF,TGTGCCAGCAGCCCCGATTTGGGGGCGAGGACTGAAGCTTTCTTT
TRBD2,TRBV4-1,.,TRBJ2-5,CASSHRLAGLQGTQYF,TGCGCCAGCAGCCATCGACTAGCGGGGCTCCAGGGGACCCAGTACTTC
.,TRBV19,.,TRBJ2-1,CASSLSASSYNEQFF,TGTGCCAGTAGTCTTAGCGCCAGCTCCTACAATGAGCAGTTCTTC
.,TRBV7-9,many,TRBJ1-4,CASSFLRQGLNEKLFF,TGTGCCAGCAGCTTCCTCCGTCAGGGCCTTAATGAAAAACTGTTTTTT
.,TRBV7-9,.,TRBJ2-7,CASSLVSEQYF,TGTGCCAGCAGCTTAGTGAGTGAGCAGTACTTC
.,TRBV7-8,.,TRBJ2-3,CASSFRTTATDTQYF,TGTGCCAGCAGCTTTCGGACCACCGCCACAGATACGCAGTATTTT
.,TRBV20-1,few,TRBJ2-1,CSARDFPLSWGNEQFF,TGCAGTGCTAGAGATTTTCCCCTCTCGTGGGGAAATGAGCAGTTCTTC